A selection of T cell receptor beta chains follows, all from one sample in a study of T-cell reconstitution after alpha-beta-depleted transplantation in children. TCRdb analysed the PCR reads with MiXCR anew, one entry per CDR3 protein. The table lists about 830,000 distinct CDR3 sequences, roughly 15% of them singletons. The sequencing used PBMCs, mostly from graft donor cells, collected 360 days after TCRalphabeta/CD19-depleted stem cell transplant. These receptor sequences come from a male patient aged 10 to 17 who had a stem cell transplant for acute lymphoblastic leukemia, so the T cells may come from the graft donor. Each CDR3 is given without its conserved first and last residue.

J gene: TRBJ2-2
V gene: TRBV29-1
CDR3 protein: SVTILSTGELF

J gene: TRBJ2-4
V gene: TRBV11-2
CDR3 protein: ASSLTPGMAKNIQY

J gene: TRBJ2-5
V gene: TRBV11-1
CDR3 protein: ASRTGLAGGLHQETQY

J gene: TRBJ2-1
V gene: TRBV5-1
CDR3 protein: ASSARRRDNEQF

J gene: TRBJ1-1
V gene: TRBV11-2
CDR3 protein: ASSLDPVRTEAF

J gene: TRBJ2-3
V gene: TRBV7-8
CDR3 protein: ASRSPGVRADTQY

J gene: TRBJ1-5
V gene: TRBV12-3/TRBV12-4
CDR3 protein: ASRGQPGIWNQPQH

J gene: TRBJ1-5
V gene: TRBV4-1
CDR3 protein: ASSPLWGGWQPQH

J gene: TRBJ1-1
V gene: TRBV5-1
CDR3 protein: ASSSSGLRNTEAF

J gene: TRBJ2-2
V gene: TRBV2
CDR3 protein: ASGKPPGELF

J gene: TRBJ1-4
V gene: TRBV20-1
CDR3 protein: SALERGRANTEKLF

J gene: TRBJ1-4
V gene: TRBV6-5
CDR3 protein: ASSWVRGGRTNEKLF

J gene: TRBJ2-1
V gene: TRBV7-9
CDR3 protein: ASTLGGGRISNEQF

J gene: TRBJ1-5
V gene: TRBV12-3/TRBV12-4
CDR3 protein: ASSVRGSNQPQH

J gene: TRBJ2-1
V gene: TRBV10-1
CDR3 protein: ASSPSGTGVSNEQF

J gene: TRBJ2-2
V gene: TRBV29-1
CDR3 protein: SVRTTGELF

J gene: TRBJ2-7
V gene: TRBV7-9
CDR3 protein: ASSLGDLLSYEQY

J gene: TRBJ2-5
V gene: TRBV12-3/TRBV12-4
CDR3 protein: ASSTLDSPAETQY

J gene: TRBJ2-2
V gene: TRBV5-6
CDR3 protein: ASSLVTTATGELF

J gene: TRBJ2-1
V gene: TRBV5-1
CDR3 protein: ASSLFPEQGNLHNEQF

J gene: TRBJ2-6
V gene: TRBV5-8
CDR3 protein: ASTLPRTGAANVLT

J gene: TRBJ2-2
V gene: TRBV2
CDR3 protein: ASRVRSGTRVGELF

J gene: TRBJ2-1
V gene: TRBV12-3/TRBV12-4
CDR3 protein: ASSLRASGYNEQF